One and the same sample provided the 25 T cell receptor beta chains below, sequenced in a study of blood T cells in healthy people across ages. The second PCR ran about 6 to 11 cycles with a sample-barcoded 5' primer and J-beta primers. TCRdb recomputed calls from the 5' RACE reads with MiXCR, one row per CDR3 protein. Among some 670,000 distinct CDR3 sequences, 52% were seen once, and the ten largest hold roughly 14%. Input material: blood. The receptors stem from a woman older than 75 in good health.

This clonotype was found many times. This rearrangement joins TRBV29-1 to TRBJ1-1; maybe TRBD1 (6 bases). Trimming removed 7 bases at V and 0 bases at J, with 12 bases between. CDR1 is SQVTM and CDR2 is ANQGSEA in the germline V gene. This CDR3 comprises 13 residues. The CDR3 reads CSARGQMNTEAFF. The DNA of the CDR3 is TGCAGCGCCCGCGGACAGATGAACACTGAAGCTTTCTTT. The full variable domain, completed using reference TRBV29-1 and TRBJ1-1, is SAVISQKPSRDICQRGTSLTIQCQVDSQVTMMFWYRQQPGQSLTLIATANQGSEATYESGFVIDKFPISRPNLTFSTLTVSNMSPEDSSIYLCSARGQMNTEAFFGQGTRLTVV.

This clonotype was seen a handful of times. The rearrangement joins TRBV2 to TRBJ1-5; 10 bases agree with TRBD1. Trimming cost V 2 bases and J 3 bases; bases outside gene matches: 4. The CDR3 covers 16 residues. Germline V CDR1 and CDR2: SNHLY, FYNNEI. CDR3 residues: CASSESGTGVNQPQHF. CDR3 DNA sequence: TGTGCCAGCAGTGAATCAGGGACAGGGGTCAATCAGCCCCAGCATTTT.

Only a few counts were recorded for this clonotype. In DNA form, the CDR3 reads TGTGCCAGCAGCTTAGAATCCCGCAATGAGCAGTTCTTC. Its protein product is CASSLESRNEQFF. J is TRBJ2-1 and V is TRBV7-3; D unresolved. The V end lost 2 bases, the J end lost 6 bases, and 8 bases lay between the germline ends. The CDR3 length is 13 residues. Germline loops: CDR1 SGHTA, CDR2 FQGTGA. Full variable domain (missing parts from reference TRBV7-3 and TRBJ2-1): GAGVSQTPSNKVTEKGKYVELRCDPISGHTALYWYRQSLGQGPEFLIYFQGTGAADDSGLPNDRFFAVRPEGSVSTLKIQRTERGDSAVYLCASSLESRNEQFFGPGTRLTVL.

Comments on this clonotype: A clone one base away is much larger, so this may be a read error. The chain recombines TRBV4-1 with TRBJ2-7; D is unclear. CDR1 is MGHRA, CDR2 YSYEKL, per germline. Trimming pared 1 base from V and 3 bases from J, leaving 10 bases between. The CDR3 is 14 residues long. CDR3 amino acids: CASSQVGISYEQYF. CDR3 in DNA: TGCGCCAGCAGCCAAGTGGGGATCAGCTACGAGCAGTACTTC.

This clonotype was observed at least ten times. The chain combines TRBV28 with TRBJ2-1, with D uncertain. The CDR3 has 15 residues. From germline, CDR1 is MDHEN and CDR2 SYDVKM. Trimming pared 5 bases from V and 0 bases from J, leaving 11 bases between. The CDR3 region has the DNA TGTGCCAGCAGTCCCCGCAGCGACTCCTACAATGAGCAGTTCTTC. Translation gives CASSPRSDSYNEQFF.

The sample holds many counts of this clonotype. CDR3 loop: CASSEALGGSTDTQYF. CDR3 nucleotides: TGTGCCAGCAGTGAAGCCCTCGGCGGGAGCACAGATACGCAGTATTTT. The rearrangement links TRBV25-1 to TRBJ2-3, with D possibly matching TRBD2 (5 bases). The CDR3 has 16 amino acids. The germline CDR1 and CDR2 sequences are MGHDK and SYGVNS. The V end was cut by 2 bases, the J end by 0 bases, with 12 bases between.

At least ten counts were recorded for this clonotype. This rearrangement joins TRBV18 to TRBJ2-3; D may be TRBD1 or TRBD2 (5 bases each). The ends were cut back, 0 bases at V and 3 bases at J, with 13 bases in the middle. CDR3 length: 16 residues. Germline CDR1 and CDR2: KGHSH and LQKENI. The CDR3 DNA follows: TGTGCCAGCTCACCACCGGGACGTGGCGCAACAGATACGCAGTATTTT. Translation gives CASSPPGRGATDTQYF.

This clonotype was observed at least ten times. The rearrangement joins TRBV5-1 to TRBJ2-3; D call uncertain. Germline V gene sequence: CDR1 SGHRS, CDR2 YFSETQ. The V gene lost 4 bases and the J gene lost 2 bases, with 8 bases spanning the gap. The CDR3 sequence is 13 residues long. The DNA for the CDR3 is TGCGCCAGCAGCCTTCCCGTCACAGATACGCAGTATTTT. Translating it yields CASSLPVTDTQYF.

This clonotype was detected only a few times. Here the CDR3 DNA reads TGTGCCACCAGCAGAGGCCCCGGGACCATCGTTTATGGCTACACCTTC. Translation gives CATSRGPGTIVYGYTF. The chain carries TRBV15 and TRBJ1-2, with D possibly TRBD1 on 5 matching bases. The CDR3 is made up of 16 amino acids. The V gene's germline CDR1 is LNHNV and CDR2 YYDKDF (reference sequence). The V and J ends lost 1 base and 5 bases respectively, with 17 bases between them.

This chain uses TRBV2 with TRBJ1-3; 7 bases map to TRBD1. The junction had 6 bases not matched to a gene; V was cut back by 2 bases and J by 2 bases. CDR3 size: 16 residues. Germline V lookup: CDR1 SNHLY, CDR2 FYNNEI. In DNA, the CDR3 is TGTGCCAGCAGTGAACGGTATACAGGGGCTGGAAACACCATATATTTT. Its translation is CASSERYTGAGNTIYF.

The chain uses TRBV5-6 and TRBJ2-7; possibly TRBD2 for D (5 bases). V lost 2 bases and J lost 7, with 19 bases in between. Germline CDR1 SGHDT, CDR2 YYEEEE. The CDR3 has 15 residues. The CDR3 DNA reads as TGTGCCAGCAGCTTAGGGAGCACCGGCCACAATGAGCAGTACTTC. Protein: CASSLGSTGHNEQYF.

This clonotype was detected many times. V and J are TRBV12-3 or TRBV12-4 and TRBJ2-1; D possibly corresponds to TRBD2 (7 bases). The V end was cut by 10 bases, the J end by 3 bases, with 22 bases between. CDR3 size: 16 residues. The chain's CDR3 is CAIGGVAGVDYNEQFF. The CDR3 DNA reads TGTGCCATAGGGGGGGTCGCGGGAGTAGACTACAATGAGCAGTTCTTC.

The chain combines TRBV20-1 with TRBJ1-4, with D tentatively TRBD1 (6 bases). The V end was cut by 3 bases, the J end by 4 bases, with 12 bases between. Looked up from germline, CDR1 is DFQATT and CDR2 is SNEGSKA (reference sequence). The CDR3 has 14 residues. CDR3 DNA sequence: TGCAGTGCTAGTGCCGGACAGTTTAATGAAAAACTGTTTTTT. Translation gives CSASAGQFNEKLFF.

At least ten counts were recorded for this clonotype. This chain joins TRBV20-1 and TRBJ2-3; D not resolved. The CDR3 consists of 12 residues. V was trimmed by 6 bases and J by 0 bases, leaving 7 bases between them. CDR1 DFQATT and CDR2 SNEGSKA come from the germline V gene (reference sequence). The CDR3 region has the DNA TGCAGTGCGCCAGGCAGCACAGATACGCAGTATTTT. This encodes CSAPGSTDTQYF.

The CDR3 DNA is TGCGCCAGCAGCTTGTGGGGGGACAGTAGCAATCAGCCCCAGCATTTT. Protein sequence: CASSLWGDSSNQPQHF. The chain employs TRBV5-1 and TRBJ1-5, with 7 bases matching TRBD1. This CDR3 region has 16 residues. Losses at the gene ends were 1 base for V and 0 bases for J; bases not matched to a gene: 4. Per the germline V gene, CDR1 is SGHRS and CDR2 is YFSETQ. Based on the CDR3 plus reference TRBV5-1 and TRBJ1-5, the full variable domain is KAGVTQTPRYLIKTRGQQVTLSCSPISGHRSVSWYQQTPGQGLQFLFEYFSETQRNKGNFPGRFSGRQFSNSRSEMNVSTLELGDSALYLCASSLWGDSSNQPQHFGDGTRLSIL.

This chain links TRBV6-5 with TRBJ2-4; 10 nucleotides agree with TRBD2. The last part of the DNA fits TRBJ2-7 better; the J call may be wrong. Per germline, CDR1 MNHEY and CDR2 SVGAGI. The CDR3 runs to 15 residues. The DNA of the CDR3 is TGTGCCAGCAGTCAAACTAGCGGGGTGGCCTACGAGCAGTACTTC. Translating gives CASSQTSGVAYEQYF.

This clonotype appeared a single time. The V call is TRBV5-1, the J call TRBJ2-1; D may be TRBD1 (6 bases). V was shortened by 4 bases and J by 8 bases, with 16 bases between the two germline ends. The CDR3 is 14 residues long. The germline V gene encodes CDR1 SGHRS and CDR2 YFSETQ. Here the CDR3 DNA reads TGCGCCAGCAGCGTGCAAGGGGGATGGGATGAGCAGTTCTTC. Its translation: CASSVQGGWDEQFF. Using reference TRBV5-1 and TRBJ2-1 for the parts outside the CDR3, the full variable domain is KAGVTQTPRYLIKTRGQQVTLSCSPISGHRSVSWYQQTPGQGLQFLFEYFSETQRNKGNFPGRFSGRQFSNSRSEMNVSTLELGDSALYLCASSVQGGWDEQFFGPGTRLTVL.

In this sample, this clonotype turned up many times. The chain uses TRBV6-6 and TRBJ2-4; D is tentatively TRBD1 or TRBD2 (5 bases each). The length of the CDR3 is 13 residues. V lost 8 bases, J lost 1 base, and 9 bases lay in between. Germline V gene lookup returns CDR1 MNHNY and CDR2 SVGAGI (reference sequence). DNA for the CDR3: TGTGCCAGCGAAGGGGAGGCCAAAAACATTCAGTACTTC. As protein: CASEGEAKNIQYF.

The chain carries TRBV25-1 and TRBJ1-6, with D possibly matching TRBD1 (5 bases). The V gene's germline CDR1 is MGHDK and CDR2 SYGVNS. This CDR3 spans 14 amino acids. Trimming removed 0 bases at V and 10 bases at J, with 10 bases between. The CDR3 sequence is CASSEYSRASPLHF. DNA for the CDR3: TGTGCCAGCAGTGAATACAGCAGGGCCTCACCCCTCCACTTT. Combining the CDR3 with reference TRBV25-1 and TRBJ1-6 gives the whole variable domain EADIYQTPRYLVIGTGKKITLECSQTMGHDKMYWYQQDPGMELHLIHYSYGVNSTEKGDLSSESTVSRIRTEHFPLTLESARPSHTSQYLCASSEYSRASPLHFGNGTRLTVT.

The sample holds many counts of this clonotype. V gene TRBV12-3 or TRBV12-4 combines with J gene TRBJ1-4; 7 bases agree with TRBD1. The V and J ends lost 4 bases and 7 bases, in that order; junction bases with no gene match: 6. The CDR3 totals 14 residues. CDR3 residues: CASSYGRGIEKLFF. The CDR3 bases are TGTGCCAGCAGTTACGGCAGGGGGATTGAAAAACTGTTTTTT.

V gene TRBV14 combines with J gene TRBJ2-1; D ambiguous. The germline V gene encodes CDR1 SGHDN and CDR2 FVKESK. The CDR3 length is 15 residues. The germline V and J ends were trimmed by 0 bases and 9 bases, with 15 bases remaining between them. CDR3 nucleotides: TGTGCCAGCAGCCAAGAGTTTACCATGGCAAGTGAGCAGTTCTTC. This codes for CASSQEFTMASEQFF.

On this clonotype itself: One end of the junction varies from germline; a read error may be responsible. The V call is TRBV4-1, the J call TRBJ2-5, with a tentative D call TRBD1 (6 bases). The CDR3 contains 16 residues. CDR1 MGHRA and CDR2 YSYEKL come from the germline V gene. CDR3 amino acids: CARSLRPAQGAETQYF. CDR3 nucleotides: TGCGCCCGCAGCCTAAGGCCAGCACAGGGAGCGGAGACCCAGTACTTC.

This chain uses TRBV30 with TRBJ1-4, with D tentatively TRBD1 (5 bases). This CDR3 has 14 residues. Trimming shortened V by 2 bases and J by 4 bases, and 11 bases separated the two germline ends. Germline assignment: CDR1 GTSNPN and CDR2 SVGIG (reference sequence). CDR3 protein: CAWSSTGYNEKLFF. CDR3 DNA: TGTGCCTGGAGTTCTACAGGTTATAATGAAAAACTGTTTTTT.

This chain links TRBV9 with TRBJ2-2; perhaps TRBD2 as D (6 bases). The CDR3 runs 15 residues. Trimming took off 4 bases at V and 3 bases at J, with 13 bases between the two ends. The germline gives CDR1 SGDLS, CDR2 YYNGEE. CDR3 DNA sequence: TGTGCCAGCAGCCCCCGACTAGGGGACACCGGGGAGCTGTTTTTT. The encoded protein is CASSPRLGDTGELFF. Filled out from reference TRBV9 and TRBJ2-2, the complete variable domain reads DSGVTQTPKHLITATGQRVTLRCSPRSGDLSVYWYQQSLDQGLQFLIQYYNGEERAKGNILERFSAQQFPDLHSELNLSSLELGDSALYFCASSPRLGDTGELFFGEGSRLTVL.

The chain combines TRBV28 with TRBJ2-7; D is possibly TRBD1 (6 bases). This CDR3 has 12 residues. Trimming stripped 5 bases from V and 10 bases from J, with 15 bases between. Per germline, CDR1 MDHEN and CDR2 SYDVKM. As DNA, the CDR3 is TGTGCCAGCAGTCGTTCCCAGGGGCAACAGTACTTC. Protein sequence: CASSRSQGQQYF.